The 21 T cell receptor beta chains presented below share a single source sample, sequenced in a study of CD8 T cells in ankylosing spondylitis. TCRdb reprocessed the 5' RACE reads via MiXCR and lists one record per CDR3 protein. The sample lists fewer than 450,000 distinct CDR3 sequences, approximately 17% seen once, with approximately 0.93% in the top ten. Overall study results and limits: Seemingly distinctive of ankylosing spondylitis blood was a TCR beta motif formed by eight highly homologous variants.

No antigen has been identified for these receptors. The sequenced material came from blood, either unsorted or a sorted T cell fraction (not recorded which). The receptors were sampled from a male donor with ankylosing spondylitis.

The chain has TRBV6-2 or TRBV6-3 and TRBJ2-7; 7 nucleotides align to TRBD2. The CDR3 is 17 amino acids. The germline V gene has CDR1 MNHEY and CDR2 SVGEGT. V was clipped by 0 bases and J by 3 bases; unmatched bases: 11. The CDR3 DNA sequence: TGTGCCAGCAGTTACTCGATAGCGGGCCAATTCAACTACGAGCAGTACTTC. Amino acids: CASSYSIAGQFNYEQYF.

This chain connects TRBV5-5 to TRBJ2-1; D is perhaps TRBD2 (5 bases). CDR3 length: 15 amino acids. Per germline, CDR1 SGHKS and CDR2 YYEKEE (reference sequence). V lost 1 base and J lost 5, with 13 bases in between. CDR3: CASSLLARADNEQFF. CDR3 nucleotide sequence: TGTGCCAGCAGCTTGCTAGCTAGAGCCGACAATGAGCAGTTCTTC.

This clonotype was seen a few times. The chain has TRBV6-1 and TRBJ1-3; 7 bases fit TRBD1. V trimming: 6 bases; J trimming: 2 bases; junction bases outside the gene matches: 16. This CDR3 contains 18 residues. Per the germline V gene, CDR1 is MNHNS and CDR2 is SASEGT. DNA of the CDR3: TGTGCCAGCAGAAGACTCCCAGGGACAGCCGTGGCTGGAAACACCATATATTTT. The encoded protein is CASRRLPGTAVAGNTIYF.

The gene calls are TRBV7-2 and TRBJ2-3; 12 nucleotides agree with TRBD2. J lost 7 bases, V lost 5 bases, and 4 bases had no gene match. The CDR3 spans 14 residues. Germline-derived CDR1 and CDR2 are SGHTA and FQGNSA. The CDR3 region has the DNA TGTGCCAGCAGCGGGACTAGCGGGTTATATACGCAGTATTTT. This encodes CASSGTSGLYTQYF.

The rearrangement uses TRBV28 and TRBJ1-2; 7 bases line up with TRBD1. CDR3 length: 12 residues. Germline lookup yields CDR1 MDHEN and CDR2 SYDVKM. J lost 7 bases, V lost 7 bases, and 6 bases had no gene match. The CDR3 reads CASTEGGSGYTF. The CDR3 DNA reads TGTGCCAGCACCGAAGGGGGCAGTGGCTACACCTTC.

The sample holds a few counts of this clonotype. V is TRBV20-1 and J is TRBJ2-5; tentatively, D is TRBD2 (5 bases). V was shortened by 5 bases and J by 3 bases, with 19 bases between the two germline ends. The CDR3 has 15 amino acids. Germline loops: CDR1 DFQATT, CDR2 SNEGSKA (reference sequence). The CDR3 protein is CSAERGSVGEETQYF. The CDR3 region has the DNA TGCAGTGCTGAAAGAGGGTCAGTTGGCGAAGAGACCCAGTACTTC.

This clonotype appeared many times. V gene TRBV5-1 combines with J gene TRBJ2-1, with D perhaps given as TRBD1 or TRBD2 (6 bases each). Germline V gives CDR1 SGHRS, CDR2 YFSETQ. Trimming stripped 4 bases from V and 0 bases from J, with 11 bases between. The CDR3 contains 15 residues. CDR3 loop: CASSERGVSYNEQFF. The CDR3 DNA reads TGCGCCAGCAGCGAAAGGGGGGTCTCCTACAATGAGCAGTTCTTC.

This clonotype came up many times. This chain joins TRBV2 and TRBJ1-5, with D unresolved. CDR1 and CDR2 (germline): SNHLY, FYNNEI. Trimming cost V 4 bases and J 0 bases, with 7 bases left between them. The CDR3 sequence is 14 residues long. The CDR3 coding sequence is TGTGCCAGCAGTGCTAGTAATAGCAATCAGCCCCAGCATTTT. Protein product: CASSASNSNQPQHF.

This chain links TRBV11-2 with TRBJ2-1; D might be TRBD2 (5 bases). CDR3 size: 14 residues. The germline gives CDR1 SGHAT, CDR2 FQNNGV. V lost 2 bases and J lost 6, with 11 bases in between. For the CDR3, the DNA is TGTGCCAGCAGCTTATATACTAGGAGCAATGAGCAGTTCTTC. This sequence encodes CASSLYTRSNEQFF.

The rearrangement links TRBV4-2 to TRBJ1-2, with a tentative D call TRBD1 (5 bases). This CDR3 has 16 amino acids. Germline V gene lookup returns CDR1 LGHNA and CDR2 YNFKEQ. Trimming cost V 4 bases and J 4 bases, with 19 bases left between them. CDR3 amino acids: CASSPEIGGISYGYTF. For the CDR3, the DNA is TGTGCCAGCAGCCCGGAGATTGGGGGAATAAGCTATGGCTACACCTTC.

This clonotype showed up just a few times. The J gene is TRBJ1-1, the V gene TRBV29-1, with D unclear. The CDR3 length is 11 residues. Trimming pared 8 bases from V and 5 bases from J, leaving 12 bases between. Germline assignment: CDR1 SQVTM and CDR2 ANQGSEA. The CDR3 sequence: CSSSRGTEAFF. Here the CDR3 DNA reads TGCAGCTCCAGCCGGGGAACTGAAGCTTTCTTT. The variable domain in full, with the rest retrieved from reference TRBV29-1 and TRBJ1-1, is SAVISQKPSRDICQRGTSLTIQCQVDSQVTMMFWYRQQPGQSLTLIATANQGSEATYESGFVIDKFPISRPNLTFSTLTVSNMSPEDSSIYLCSSSRGTEAFFGQGTRLTVV.

CDR3 residues: CAWSRSRDSPLHF. The CDR3, as DNA: TGTGCCTGGAGTAGGTCCCGAGATTCACCCCTCCACTTT. The chain combines TRBV30 with TRBJ1-6, with D unclear. CDR3 length: 13 amino acids. The V and J ends lost 2 bases and 8 bases respectively, with 10 bases between them. Per germline, CDR1 GTSNPN and CDR2 SVGIG (reference sequence).

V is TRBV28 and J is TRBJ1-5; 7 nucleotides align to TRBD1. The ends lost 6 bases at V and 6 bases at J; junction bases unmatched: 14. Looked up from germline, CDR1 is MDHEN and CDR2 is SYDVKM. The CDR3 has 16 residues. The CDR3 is CASRPFPTGYLQPQHF. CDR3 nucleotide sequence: TGTGCCAGCAGACCGTTTCCGACAGGGTATCTTCAGCCCCAGCATTTT.

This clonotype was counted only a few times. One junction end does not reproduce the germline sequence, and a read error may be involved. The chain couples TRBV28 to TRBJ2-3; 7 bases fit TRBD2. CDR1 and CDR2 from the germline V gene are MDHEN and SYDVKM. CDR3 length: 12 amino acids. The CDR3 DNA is TGTGCCAGCAGTTCCTCGTCGGGGGGTAGGGGTTTT. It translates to CASSSSSGGRGF.

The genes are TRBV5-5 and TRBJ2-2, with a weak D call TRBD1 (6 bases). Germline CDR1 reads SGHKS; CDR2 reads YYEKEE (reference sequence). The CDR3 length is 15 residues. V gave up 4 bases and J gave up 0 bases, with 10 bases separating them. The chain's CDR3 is CASSGGQTNTGELFF. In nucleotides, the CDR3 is TGTGCCAGCAGCGGGGGACAAACGAACACCGGGGAGCTGTTTTTT.

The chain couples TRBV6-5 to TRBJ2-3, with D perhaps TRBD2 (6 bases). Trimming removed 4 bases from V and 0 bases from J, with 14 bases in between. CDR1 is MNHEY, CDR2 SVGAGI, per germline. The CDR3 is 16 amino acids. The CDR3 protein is CASSSRGAASTDTQYF. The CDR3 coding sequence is TGTGCCAGCAGTTCCCGCGGGGCCGCTAGCACAGATACGCAGTATTTT.

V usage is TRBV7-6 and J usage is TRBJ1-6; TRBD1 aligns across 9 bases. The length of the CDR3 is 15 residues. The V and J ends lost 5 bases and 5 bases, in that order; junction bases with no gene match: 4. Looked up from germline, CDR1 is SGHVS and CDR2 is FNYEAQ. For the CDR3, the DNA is TGTGCCAGCAGCCCCCGGGACAGGGATAATTCACCCCTCCACTTT. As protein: CASSPRDRDNSPLHF.

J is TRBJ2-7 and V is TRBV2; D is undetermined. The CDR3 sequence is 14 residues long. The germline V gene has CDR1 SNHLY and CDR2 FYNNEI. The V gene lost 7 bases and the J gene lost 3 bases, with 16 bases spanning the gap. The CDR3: CASNRAASLYEQYF. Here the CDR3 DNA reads TGTGCCAGCAATCGGGCAGCAAGTCTCTACGAGCAGTACTTC.

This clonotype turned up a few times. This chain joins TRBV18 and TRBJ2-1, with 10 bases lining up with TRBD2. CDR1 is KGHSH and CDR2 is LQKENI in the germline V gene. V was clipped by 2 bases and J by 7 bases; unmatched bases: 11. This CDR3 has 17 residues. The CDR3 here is CASSPMYSSGSRNEQFF. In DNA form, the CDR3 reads TGTGCCAGCTCACCAATGTATTCTAGCGGGAGTCGTAATGAGCAGTTCTTC.

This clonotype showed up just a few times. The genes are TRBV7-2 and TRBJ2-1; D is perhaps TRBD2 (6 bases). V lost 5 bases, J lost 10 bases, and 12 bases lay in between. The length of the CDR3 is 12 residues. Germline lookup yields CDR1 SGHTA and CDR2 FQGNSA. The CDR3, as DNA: TGTGCCAGCAGCCAGACTAGTCGGGAGCAGTTCTTC. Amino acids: CASSQTSREQFF.

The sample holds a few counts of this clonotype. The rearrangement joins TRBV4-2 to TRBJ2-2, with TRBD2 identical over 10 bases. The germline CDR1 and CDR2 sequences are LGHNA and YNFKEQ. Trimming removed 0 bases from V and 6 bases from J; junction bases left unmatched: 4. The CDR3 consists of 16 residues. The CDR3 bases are TGTGCCAGCAGCCAAGAGGGGACTAGCGTATCCGGGGAGCTGTTTTTT. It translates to CASSQEGTSVSGELFF.